What follows are 22 T cell receptor beta chains derived from one specimen sequenced in a study of monozygotic twins with inflammatory bowel disease. Using the 5' RACE reads, TCRdb records one entry per CDR3 protein without DNA. This table holds 110,000 to 150,000 distinct CDR3 sequences. Source material: blood. All receptors derive from a human donor with ulcerative colitis or Crohn's disease, or a healthy co-twin of an affected twin (not recorded which).

The J gene is TRBJ2-7, the V gene TRBV11-1; there is no DNA to check the TCRdb D call of TRBD1. Germline V CDR1 and CDR2: SGHAT, FQDESV (reference sequence). The CDR3 has 15 residues. CDR3 sequence: CASSLAPGKKYEQYF.

The chain has TRBV20-1 and TRBJ2-1; the TCRdb call, TRBD2, lacks DNA for checking. The CDR3 is made up of 14 amino acids. The germline gives CDR1 DFQATT, CDR2 SNEGSKA (reference sequence). The chain's CDR3 is CSAREGGDWDEQFF.

The chain joins TRBV20-1 to TRBJ1-1. This CDR3 region has 12 residues. Looked up from germline, CDR1 is DFQATT and CDR2 is SNEGSKA (reference sequence). The CDR3 loop is CSARAGWAEAFF.

The chain joins TRBV27 to TRBJ1-2. In germline, CDR1 is MNHEY, CDR2 SMNVEV (reference sequence). The CDR3 contains 12 residues. The CDR3 loop reads CASSLRGYGYTF.

The genes are TRBV7-2 and TRBJ2-6; without DNA, the TCRdb call of TRBD1 cannot be checked. Germline V gene data show CDR1 as SGHTA and CDR2 as FQGNSA. The CDR3 sequence is 16 residues long. The CDR3 sequence is CASSLGRVAGANVLTF.

The rearrangement joins TRBV29-1 to TRBJ1-3; TCRdb gives TRBD1 as the D gene, but with no DNA this cannot be confirmed. Germline CDR1 and CDR2: SQVTM and ANQGSEA. The CDR3 spans 13 residues. CDR3 sequence reads: CSATGLTGNTIYF.

This sequence joins TRBV29-1 and TRBJ1-2; TCRdb proposes TRBD1, but this gene call is untestable without DNA. The CDR3 covers 13 residues. Germline CDR1 reads SQVTM; CDR2 reads ANQGSEA. CDR3 protein: CSVGLDKLYGYTF.

The chain carries TRBV12-3 or TRBV12-4 and TRBJ1-1. The CDR3 has 13 residues. This chain's CDR3 is CASSWDSSTEAFF.

This sequence joins TRBV29-1 and TRBJ2-2; the D call from TCRdb, TRBD1, cannot be confirmed without DNA. CDR3 length: 13 amino acids. CDR1 is SQVTM, CDR2 ANQGSEA, per germline. This chain's CDR3 is CSVWTGNTGELFF.

This sequence joins TRBV5-1 and TRBJ2-3; the TCRdb call, TRBD2, lacks DNA for checking. The CDR3 extends over 15 amino acids. The V gene's germline CDR1 is SGHRS and CDR2 YFSETQ. CDR3 sequence reads: CASSLVQGDTDTQYF.

The V call is TRBV20-1, the J call TRBJ2-1; the D gene TCRdb calls, TRBD2, cannot be checked with no DNA. The CDR3 sequence is 17 residues long. Germline V lookup: CDR1 DFQATT, CDR2 SNEGSKA (reference sequence). The CDR3 sequence: CSARDGGGRVHLNEQFF.

This chain connects TRBV10-3 to TRBJ2-5; TCRdb's D call, TRBD1, is unchecked because there is no DNA. Germline V gene lookup returns CDR1 ENHRY and CDR2 SYGVKD. This CDR3 has 12 residues. The CDR3 loop reads CASRDNEETQYF.

The V call is TRBV15, the J call TRBJ1-4; TCRdb designates TRBD1, a call that cannot be tested without DNA. The CDR3 contains 17 residues. The germline gives CDR1 LNHNV, CDR2 YYDKDF (reference sequence). The CDR3 reads CATSGTGGAKTNEKLFF. Full variable domain (outside the CDR3, taken from reference TRBV15 and TRBJ1-4): DAMVIQNPRYQVTQFGKPVTLSCSQTLNHNVMYWYQQKSSQAPKLLFHYYDKDFNNEADTPDNFQSRRPNTSFCFLDIRSPGLGDTAMYLCATSGTGGAKTNEKLFFGSGTQLSVL.

The rearrangement joins TRBV7-9 to TRBJ1-5; with no DNA, the TCRdb D assignment of TRBD1 cannot be verified. Germline V lookup: CDR1 SEHNR, CDR2 FQNEAQ (reference sequence). The CDR3 loop spans 15 amino acids. This chain's CDR3 is CASSLGDRGHQPQHF.

The rearrangement uses TRBV20-1 and TRBJ2-3; TCRdb calls TRBD2, which cannot be checked without DNA. The CDR3 runs to 13 residues. Germline CDR1 and CDR2: DFQATT and SNEGSKA (reference sequence). CDR3 in amino acids: CSAGVGTSDTQYF.

V is TRBV10-3 and J is TRBJ1-4. The germline CDR1 and CDR2 sequences are ENHRY and SYGVKD. CDR3 size: 12 residues. The CDR3 protein is CAISDTSGKLFF.

V gene TRBV28 combines with J gene TRBJ2-2. The CDR3 contains 15 residues. Germline lookup yields CDR1 MDHEN and CDR2 SYDVKM. The CDR3: CASSLRPAGTGELFF. The variable domain in full, with the rest retrieved from reference TRBV28 and TRBJ2-2, is DVKVTQSSRYLVKRTGEKVFLECVQDMDHENMFWYRQDPGLGLRLIYFSYDVKMKEKGDIPEGYSVSREKKERFSLILESASTNQTSMYLCASSLRPAGTGELFFGEGSRLTVL.

This chain links TRBV6-1 with TRBJ1-6; there is no DNA to check the TCRdb D call of TRBD1. The germline gives CDR1 MNHNS, CDR2 SASEGT. This CDR3 is built from 17 residues. The CDR3 loop reads CASNPGRLTGNNSPLHF.

V and J are TRBV5-1 and TRBJ2-1; the D gene TCRdb calls, TRBD2, cannot be checked with no DNA. The germline V gene encodes CDR1 SGHRS and CDR2 YFSETQ. This CDR3 region has 16 residues. The CDR3 spells CASSSGLAVSYNEQFF.

The chain combines TRBV29-1 with TRBJ2-2; the D call of TRBD2 rests on TCRdb alone, since no DNA is present to check it. The germline V gene has CDR1 SQVTM and CDR2 ANQGSEA. This CDR3 is 13 amino acids long. This chain's CDR3 is CSVTGLGTGELFF.

This chain links TRBV5-5 with TRBJ2-5; the TCRdb call, TRBD1, lacks DNA for checking. The CDR3 has 16 residues. Germline values: CDR1 SGHKS, CDR2 YYEKEE (reference sequence). CDR3 amino acids: CASSLGQGALDETQYF.

The chain recombines TRBV28 with TRBJ1-6; TCRdb's D call, TRBD1, is unchecked because there is no DNA. CDR1 and CDR2 from the germline V gene are MDHEN and SYDVKM. The CDR3 is 18 residues long. CDR3 region: CASSEIIGASSYNSPLHF.